A selection of T cell receptor beta chains follows, all from one sample in a study of tumor-infiltrating lymphocytes in primary liver carcinoma. TCRdb analysed the multiplex PCR reads with MiXCR anew, one entry per CDR3 protein. The sample consists of fewer than 350,000 distinct CDR3 sequences, 50% to 70% of them appearing once. Material: peripheral blood. The receptors originated from a man aged 40-50 years with primary liver carcinoma and hepatitis B virus infection. Both conserved end residues are part of each CDR3. D genes are given only for firm matches. Size is omitted from some rows. Given values are once, few, many or a class for expanded clones.

D	size	V	J	DNA	CDR3
-	-	TRBV5-1	TRBJ1-2	TGCGCCAGCCGCTTGATCGGGACGGACAACGACTACACCTTC	CASRLIGTDNDYTF
-	-	TRBV6-2/TRBV6-3	TRBJ1-5	TGTGCCAGCTTGAACGGGTGGACAGGCAATCAGCCCCAGCATTTT	CASLNGWTGNQPQHF
TRBD2	-	TRBV11-3	TRBJ2-1	TGTGCCAGTAGCCTCACGGGACTAGCTAATGGTGAGCAGTTCTTC	CASSLTGLANGEQFF
-	once	TRBV14	TRBJ2-7	TGTGCCAGCAGCCGATACTCCGGGGAGCAGTACTTC	CASSRYSGEQYF
-	-	TRBV6-2/TRBV6-3	TRBJ1-5	TGTGCCAGCAGTTACCGGGACGGAGGTGAATGGCCCCAGCATTTT	CASSYRDGGEWPQHF
-	once	TRBV4-1	TRBJ1-2	TGCGCCAGCAGCCAAGAGGGGGCAACTAACTATGGCTACACCTTC	CASSQEGATNYGYTF
-	many	TRBV6-1	TRBJ1-2	TGTGCCAGCAGTGAAGTGCGGGGCTCGTATGGCTACACCTTC	CASSEVRGSYGYTF
TRBD2	few	TRBV12-3/TRBV12-4	TRBJ2-5	TGTGCCAGCAGTCGGACTAGCGGGAGGGTCGATACCCAGTACTTC	CASSRTSGRVDTQYF
TRBD2	many	TRBV6-5	TRBJ2-1	TGTGCCAGCACCGTACGGACTAGCGTGGGCTTCAATGAGCAGTTCTTC	CASTVRTSVGFNEQFF
-	-	TRBV4-3	TRBJ2-2	TGCGCCAGCAGCCTGGAACCTTGGGACACCGGGGAGTCGTTTTTT	CASSLEPWDTGESFF
TRBD2	many	TRBV5-6	TRBJ2-2	TGTGCCAGCAGCTGGATAGCGGGAAGCGCCGGGGAGCTGTTTTTT	CASSWIAGSAGELFF
-	-	TRBV10-3	TRBJ2-1	TGTGTCATCAGTGAGGGGACCACCCGCAATGAGCAGATCTTC	CVISEGTTRNEQIF
TRBD1	-	TRBV7-8	TRBJ1-5	TGTACCAGCAGCGACGGCAGGGGGTACAGCAATCAGCCCCAGCATTTT	CTSSDGRGYSNQPQHF
-	-	TRBV4-2	TRBJ2-7	TGCGCCAGCAGCCCTAACACAATTGACTACGAGCAGTACTTC	CASSPNTIDYEQYF
-	-	TRBV6-2/TRBV6-3	TRBJ2-1	TGTGCCAGCAGTGAGGATTTCTACAATGAGCATTTCTTC	CASSEDFYNEHFF
-	many	TRBV6-5	TRBJ2-7	TGTGCCAGCAGTCAAAACGGACGGTCCTACGAGCAGTACTTC	CASSQNGRSYEQYF
-	-	TRBV11-3	TRBJ1-6	TGTGCCAGCAGCTCGTGGCAGGGATTGGGGTCACCCCTCCACTTT	CASSSWQGLGSPLHF
-	many	TRBV11-2	TRBJ2-1	TGTGCCAGCAGCTTATATTCCGGGCCTTCTAACAATGAGCAGTTCTTC	CASSLYSGPSNNEQFF
-	-	TRBV21-1	TRBJ2-2	TGTGCCAGCAGCCCCCAGCCGGGACTTTGGTATGTCCGGGAGCTGTTTTTT	CASSPQPGLWYVRELFF
TRBD2	-	TRBV6-2/TRBV6-3	TRBJ2-7	TGTGCCAGCACCGTAGGACTAGCGGGAGTTAGTGAGCAGTACTTC	CASTVGLAGVSEQYF
-	many	TRBV7-9	TRBJ2-3	TGTGCCAGCAGCTTCATGCATTTT	CASSFMHF
TRBD2	-	TRBV11-2	TRBJ2-5	TGTGCCAGCAGCTTTGGGCTGTCTAGCGGGAGGGATGAGACGCAGTACTTC	CASSFGLSSGRDETQYF
-	-	TRBV11-2	TRBJ1-1	TGTGCCAGTAGCCTACATGGAGGCACTGAAGCCTTCTTT	CASSLHGGTEAFF
TRBD2	-	TRBV11-1	TRBJ2-2	TGTGCCAGCAGCTTGGGACTAACGGGTCGCACAGGGGAGCTGTTTTTT	CASSLGLTGRTGELFF
TRBD2	-	TRBV30	TRBJ2-2	TGTGCCTGGGCCTCGCTAGCGGGAGCTTACGCCGGGGAGCTGTTTTTT	CAWASLAGAYAGELFF
-	-	TRBV4-2	TRBJ1-3	TGCACCAGCAGCCAAAAACAGGGTGAAAGCTCTGGAAACACCATATATTTT	CTSSQKQGESSGNTIYF
-	-	TRBV28	TRBJ1-2	TGTGCCAGCAGAACCTCCTATGGCTACACCTTC	CASRTSYGYTF
-	-	TRBV6-1	TRBJ2-5	TGTGCCAACAGTGGGCCAGGGGTGGAGACCCAGTACTTC	CANSGPGVETQYF
TRBD1	-	TRBV6-1	TRBJ1-6	TGTGCCAGCAGAACACTTCGGACAGGGGACGCCCATTCGCCCCTCCACTTT	CASRTLRTGDAHSPLHF
-	few	TRBV29-1	TRBJ1-3	TGCAGCGTTTCGAGCTCGGGAAACACCATATATTTT	CSVSSSGNTIYF
-	-	TRBV4-3	TRBJ2-7	TGCGCTAGCAGCCAAGACTTGAACGTCAGGGATTACTCAATCTACGAGCAGTACTTC	CASSQDLNVRDYSIYEQYF
TRBD1	many	TRBV6-2/TRBV6-3	TRBJ2-7	TGTGCCAGCAGGACAGGGTATTCACGCGAGCAGTACTTC	CASRTGYSREQYF
-	many	TRBV28	TRBJ2-3	TGTGCCAGCAGCCTCCCCCTCGGATCCGATACGCAGTATTTT	CASSLPLGSDTQYF
-	-	TRBV11-2	TRBJ2-1	TGTACCAGCAGCTTCCTGACATGGGGCGAGCAGTTCTTC	CTSSFLTWGEQFF
TRBD2	many	TRBV12-3/TRBV12-4	TRBJ2-1	TGTGCCAGCAGTTTAGGGCTAGCGGGTTCCAATGAGCAGTTCTTC	CASSLGLAGSNEQFF
-	many	TRBV7-9	TRBJ2-5	TGTGCCAGCATGGTAGACTACTACCAAGAGACCCAGTACTTC	CASMVDYYQETQYF
-	-	TRBV29-1	TRBJ1-2	TGCAGAGTCCTCCCTGACAGAGACATGAATGGCTACACCTTC	CRVLPDRDMNGYTF
-	many	TRBV12-3/TRBV12-4	TRBJ2-2	TGTGCCAGCAGTTTAAGGGTTAGCGGCAACACCGGGGAGCTGTTTTTT	CASSLRVSGNTGELFF
TRBD1	-	TRBV4-1	TRBJ1-5	TGCGCCAGCAGCCATTCTTCTGGGACAGGGGTGGGTTACAATCAGCCCCAGCATTTT	CASSHSSGTGVGYNQPQHF
TRBD1	many	TRBV5-4	TRBJ1-2	TGTGCCAGCAGCACTAAAAGACAGGGGCCCAACTATGGCTACACCTTC	CASSTKRQGPNYGYTF
TRBD1	-	TRBV29-1	TRBJ1-4	TGCAGCCTTGATCCAGGGACAGGATACGAAAAACTGTTTTTT	CSLDPGTGYEKLFF
-	-	TRBV6-4	TRBJ1-1	TGTGCCAGCAGTGTCAGCATGAACACTGAAGCTTTCTTT	CASSVSMNTEAFF
-	few	TRBV30	TRBJ2-1	TGTGCCTCCTTCCGGGACGCCAATGAGCAGTTCTTC	CASFRDANEQFF
-	-	TRBV14	TRBJ2-7	TGTGCCAGCAACCAAGTTACTGGTCTGGGGTCTTACGAGCAGTACTTC	CASNQVTGLGSYEQYF
-	-	TRBV12-3/TRBV12-4	TRBJ2-7	TGTGCCAGCAGTGTTGGGACCACCTACGAGCAGTACTTC	CASSVGTTYEQYF
TRBD1	-	TRBV7-8	TRBJ2-5	TGTGCCAGCAACATCGCAGGGGGCAGAGAGACCCAGTACTTC	CASNIAGGRETQYF